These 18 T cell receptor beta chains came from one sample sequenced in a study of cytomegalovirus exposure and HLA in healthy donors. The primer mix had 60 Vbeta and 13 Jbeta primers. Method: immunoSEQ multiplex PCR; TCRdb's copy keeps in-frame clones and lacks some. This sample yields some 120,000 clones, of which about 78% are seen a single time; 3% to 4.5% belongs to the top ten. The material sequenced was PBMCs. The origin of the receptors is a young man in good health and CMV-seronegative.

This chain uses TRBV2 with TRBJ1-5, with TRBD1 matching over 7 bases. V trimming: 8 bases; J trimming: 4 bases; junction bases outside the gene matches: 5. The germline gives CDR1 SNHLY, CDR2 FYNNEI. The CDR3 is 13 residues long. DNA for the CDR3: TGTGCCAGCGCAGACAGGGAGAATCAGCCCCAGCATTTT. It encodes CASADRENQPQHF.

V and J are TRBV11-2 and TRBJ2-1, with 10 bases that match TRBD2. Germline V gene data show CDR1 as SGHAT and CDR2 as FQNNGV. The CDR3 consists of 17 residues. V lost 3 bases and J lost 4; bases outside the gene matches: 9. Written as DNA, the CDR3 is TGTGCCAGCAGCTTCCCTCTAGCGGGGGAAATTTACAATGAGCAGTTCTTC. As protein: CASSFPLAGEIYNEQFF. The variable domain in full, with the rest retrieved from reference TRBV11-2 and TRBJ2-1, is EAGVAQSPRYKIIEKRQSVAFWCNPISGHATLYWYQQILGQGPKLLIQFQNNGVVDDSQLPKDRFSAERLKGVDSTLKIQPAKLEDSAVYLCASSFPLAGEIYNEQFFGPGTRLTVL.

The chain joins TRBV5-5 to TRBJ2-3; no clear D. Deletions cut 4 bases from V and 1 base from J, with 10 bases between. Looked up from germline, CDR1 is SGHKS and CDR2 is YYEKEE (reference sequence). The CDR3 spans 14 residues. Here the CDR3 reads CASSLSFGTDTQYF. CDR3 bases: TGTGCCAGCAGCCTTAGCTTCGGCACAGATACGCAGTATTTT.

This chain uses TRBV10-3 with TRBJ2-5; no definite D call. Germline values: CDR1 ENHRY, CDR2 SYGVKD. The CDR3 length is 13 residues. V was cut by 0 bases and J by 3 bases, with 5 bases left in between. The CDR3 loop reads CAISESRKETQYF. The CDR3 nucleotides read TGTGCCATCAGTGAGTCTAGAAAAGAGACCCAGTACTTC.

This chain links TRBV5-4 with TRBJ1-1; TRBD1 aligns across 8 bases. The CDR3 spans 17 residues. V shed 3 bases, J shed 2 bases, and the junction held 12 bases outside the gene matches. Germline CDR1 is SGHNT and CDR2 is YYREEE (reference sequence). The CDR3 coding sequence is TGTGCCAGCAGCTCACCTGGCCAGGGGGCATACAACACTGAAGCTTTCTTT. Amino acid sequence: CASSSPGQGAYNTEAFF.

The CDR3 sequence is CASSLGLRPYEQYF. The CDR3 coding sequence is TGCGCCAGCAGCCTGGGACTACGACCTTACGAGCAGTACTTC. V and J are TRBV5-1 and TRBJ2-7, with TRBD2 matching over 7 bases. The CDR3 runs 14 residues. V gave up 4 bases and J gave up 4 bases; unmatched junction bases: 8. Germline loops: CDR1 SGHRS, CDR2 YFSETQ.

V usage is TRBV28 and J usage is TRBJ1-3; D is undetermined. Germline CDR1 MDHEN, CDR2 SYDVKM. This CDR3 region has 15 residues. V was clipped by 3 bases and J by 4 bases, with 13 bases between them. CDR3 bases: TGTGCCAGCAGTTTTCTGGGGAGTGGGGGAAACACCATATATTTT. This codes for CASSFLGSGGNTIYF.

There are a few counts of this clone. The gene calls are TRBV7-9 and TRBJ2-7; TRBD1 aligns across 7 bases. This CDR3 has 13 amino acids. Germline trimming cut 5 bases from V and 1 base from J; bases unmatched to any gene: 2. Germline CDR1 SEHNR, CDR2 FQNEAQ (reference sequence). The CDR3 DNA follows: TGTGCCAGCAGCCGGGACAGATCCTACGAGCAGTACTTC. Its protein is CASSRDRSYEQYF.

Here the CDR3 reads CAGGTGVAYEQYF. DNA for the CDR3: TGTGCCGGTGGGACAGGGGTTGCGTACGAGCAGTACTTC. The rearrangement joins TRBV2 to TRBJ2-5; 10 nucleotides line up with TRBD1. The J call is uncertain, as TRBJ2-7 better fits the DNA end. The CDR3 length is 13 residues. Germline CDR1 and CDR2: SNHLY and FYNNEI.

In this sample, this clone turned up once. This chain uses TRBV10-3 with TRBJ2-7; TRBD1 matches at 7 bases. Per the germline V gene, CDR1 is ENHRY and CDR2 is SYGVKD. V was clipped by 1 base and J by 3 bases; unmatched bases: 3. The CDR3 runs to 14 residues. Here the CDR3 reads CAISELAGGYEQYF. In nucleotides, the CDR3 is TGTGCCATCAGTGAGTTGGCAGGGGGCTACGAGCAGTACTTC.

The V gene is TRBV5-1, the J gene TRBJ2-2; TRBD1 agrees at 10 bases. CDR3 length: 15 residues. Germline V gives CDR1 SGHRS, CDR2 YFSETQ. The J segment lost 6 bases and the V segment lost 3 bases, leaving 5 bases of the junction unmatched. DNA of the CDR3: TGCGCCAGCAGCTCCGGGACAGGGGACCCCGGGGAGCTGTTTTTT. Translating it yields CASSSGTGDPGELFF.

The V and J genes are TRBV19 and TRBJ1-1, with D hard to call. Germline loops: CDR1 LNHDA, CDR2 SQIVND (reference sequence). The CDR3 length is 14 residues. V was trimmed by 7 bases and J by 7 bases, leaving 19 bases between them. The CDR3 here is CASMERETLYEAFF. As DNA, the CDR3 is TGTGCCAGTATGGAGAGGGAAACGCTATATGAAGCTTTCTTT.

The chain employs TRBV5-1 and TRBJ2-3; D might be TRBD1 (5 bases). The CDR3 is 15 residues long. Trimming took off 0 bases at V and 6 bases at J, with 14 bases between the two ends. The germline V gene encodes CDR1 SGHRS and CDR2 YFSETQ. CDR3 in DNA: TGCGCCAGCAGCTTGGAGGGGATGGGGCTGGATACGCAGTATTTT. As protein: CASSLEGMGLDTQYF.

The CDR3 spells CASSYSGGGAETQYF. The DNA of the CDR3 is TGTGCCAGCAGTTACTCCGGCGGGGGGGCAGAGACCCAGTACTTC. The V and J genes are TRBV6-5 and TRBJ2-5; 9 nucleotides agree with TRBD2. V shed 0 bases, J shed 4 bases, and the junction held 3 bases outside the gene matches. The CDR3 loop spans 15 amino acids. The germline CDR1 and CDR2 sequences are MNHEY and SVGAGI.

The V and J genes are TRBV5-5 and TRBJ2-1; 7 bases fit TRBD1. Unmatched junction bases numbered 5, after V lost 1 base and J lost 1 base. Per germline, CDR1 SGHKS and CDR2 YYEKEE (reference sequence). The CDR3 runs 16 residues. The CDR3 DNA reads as TGTGCCAGCAGCTTGACAGGGGCGATTTCCTACAATGAGCAGTTCTTC. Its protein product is CASSLTGAISYNEQFF. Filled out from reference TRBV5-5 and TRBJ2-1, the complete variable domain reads DAGVTQSPTHLIKTRGQQVTLRCSPISGHKSVSWYQQVLGQGPQFIFQYYEKEERGRGNFPDRFSARQFPNYSSELNVNALLLGDSALYLCASSLTGAISYNEQFFGPGTRLTVL.

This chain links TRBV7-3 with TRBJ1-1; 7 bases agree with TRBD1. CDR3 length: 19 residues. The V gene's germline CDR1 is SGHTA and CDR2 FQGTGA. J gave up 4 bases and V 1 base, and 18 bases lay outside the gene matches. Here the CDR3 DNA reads TGTGCCAGCAGCTTAATGAAGGATCAGGAGGGGGCTTGGGGCACTGAAGCTTTCTTT. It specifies CASSLMKDQEGAWGTEAFF.

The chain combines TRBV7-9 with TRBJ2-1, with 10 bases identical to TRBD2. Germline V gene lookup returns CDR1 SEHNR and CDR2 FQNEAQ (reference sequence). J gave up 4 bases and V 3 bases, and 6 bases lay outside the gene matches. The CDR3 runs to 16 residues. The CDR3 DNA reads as TGTGCCAGCAGCTTTCTAGCGGGGGCAACGTACAATGAGCAGTTCTTC. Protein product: CASSFLAGATYNEQFF. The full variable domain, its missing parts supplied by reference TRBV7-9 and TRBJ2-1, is DTGVSQNPRHKITKRGQNVTFRCDPISEHNRLYWYRQTLGQGPEFLTYFQNEAQLEKSRLLSDRFSAERPKGSFSTLEIQRTEQGDSAMYLCASSFLAGATYNEQFFGPGTRLTVL.

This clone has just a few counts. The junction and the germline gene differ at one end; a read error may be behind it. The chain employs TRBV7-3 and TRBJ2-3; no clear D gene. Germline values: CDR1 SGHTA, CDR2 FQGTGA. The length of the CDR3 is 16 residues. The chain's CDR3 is CASSHPPQESTDTQYF. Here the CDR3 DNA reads TGCGCCAGCAGCCACCCCCCCCAGGAAAGCACAGATACGCAGTATTTT.